What follows are 9 T cell receptor beta chains derived from one specimen sequenced in a study of tumor-infiltrating lymphocytes in primary liver carcinoma. With around 490 ng total RNA as template and a constant-region primer, TCR beta cDNA was made. What produced the TCR beta libraries was three nested multiplex PCR rounds using slightly modified ARM-PCR. Amplification in the first two PCR rounds was performed using TRBV1-TRBV30 forward primers and a C-beta reverse primer for 9 to 11 cycles each. TCRdb re-derived calls from the multiplex PCR reads in MiXCR, one entry per CDR3 protein. The top ten hold around 40% of the sample, which has tens of thousands of distinct CDR3 sequences, around 75% seen once. Without any cell sorting, roughly 20-33 mg of bulk tissue yielded co-extracted RNA and DNA. Sequences were obtained from tumor-adjacent normal liver tissue. These receptor sequences come from a man in his forties or fifties with primary liver carcinoma and hepatitis B virus infection.

In this sample, this clonotype turned up once. Mismatch with germline at one junction end may stem from a read error. V gene TRBV5-1 combines with J gene TRBJ2-3, with D perhaps TRBD1 or TRBD2 (5 bases each). The CDR3 is 14 amino acids. Germline CDR1 and CDR2: SGHRS and YFSETQ. The CDR3 DNA sequence: TGCGTCAGCAGCCACGGGACCAACACAGATACGCAGTATTTT. It is translated as CVSSHGTNTDTQYF.

The rearrangement joins TRBV5-1 to TRBJ1-4; 7 bases are a match to TRBD1. The germline V gene has CDR1 SGHRS and CDR2 YFSETQ. CDR3 length: 14 residues. Unmatched junction bases numbered 14, after V lost 4 bases and J lost 14 bases. The DNA for the CDR3 is TGCGCCAGCAGCGAGGGACAGAGGAATGAAACGCTGTTTTTT. Its protein product is CASSEGQRNETLFF.

To note about this clonotype: Sequence at one end of the junction differs from germline and may be a read error. The chain combines TRBV12-3 or TRBV12-4 with TRBJ2-1; 10 bases fit TRBD2. The CDR3 totals 15 residues. In DNA, the CDR3 is TGTGCCAGAAGTTTACAAGCGGGAGGGCCCCATCAGCTGTTCTTC. Its translation: CARSLQAGGPHQLFF.

V gene TRBV5-1 combines with J gene TRBJ1-6, with D unclear. The germline gives CDR1 SGHRS, CDR2 YFSETQ. Trimming stripped 4 bases from V and 10 bases from J, with 18 bases between. CDR3 length: 15 amino acids. The CDR3 protein is CASSQIGDEWSPLHF. CDR3 sequence (DNA): TGCGCCAGCAGCCAGATAGGCGACGAATGGTCACCCCTCCACTTT. Together with reference TRBV5-1 and TRBJ1-6, the CDR3 gives the full variable domain: KAGVTQTPRYLIKTRGQQVTLSCSPISGHRSVSWYQQTPGQGLQFLFEYFSETQRNKGNFPGRFSGRQFSNSRSEMNVSTLELGDSALYLCASSQIGDEWSPLHFGNGTRLTVT.

The gene calls are TRBV4-3 and TRBJ2-2; TRBD2 aligns across 8 bases. Germline CDR1 reads LGHNA; CDR2 reads YSLEER. This CDR3 region has 18 residues. V shed 2 bases and J 0 bases; nucleotides not matched to a gene: 8. CDR3 DNA: TGCGCCAGCAGCCAAACCACTAGCGGACATACGAACACCGGGGAGCTGTTTTTT. Translation gives CASSQTTSGHTNTGELFF.

This clonotype was picked up one time. One junction end does not reproduce the germline sequence, and a read error may be involved. The rearrangement uses TRBV11-1 and TRBJ2-1, with TRBD2 matching over 11 bases. Germline V lookup: CDR1 SGHAT, CDR2 FQDESV (reference sequence). CDR3 length equals 20 residues. DNA of the CDR3: TGTGCCAGCAGCATAGGAAAGACTAGCGGGGTCTCACGGTTCGGGAATGAGCGGTTCTTC. It is translated as CASSIGKTSGVSRFGNERFF.

With regard to this clonotype: The junction differs from germline at one of its ends, possibly a read error. This chain joins TRBV14 and TRBJ2-7; tentative D call: TRBD2 (5 bases). CDR1 and CDR2 from the germline V gene are SGHDN and FVKESK. The CDR3 totals 13 residues. The CDR3 DNA reads as TGTGCCAGCATCCAAGAGAGGGCAGCTCTTCAGCACTTC. The encoded protein is CASIQERAALQHF. The full variable domain, completed using reference TRBV14 and TRBJ2-7, is EAGVTQFPSHSVIEKGQTVTLRCDPISGHDNLYWYRRVMGKEIKFLLHFVKESKQDESGMPNNRFLAERTGGTYSTLKVQPAELEDSGVYFCASIQERAALQHFGPGTRLTVT.

To note about this clonotype: A read error may account for a junction end that differs from germline. V usage is TRBV30 and J usage is TRBJ1-1, with a possible D match to TRBD1 (5 bases). This CDR3 has 12 amino acids. Germline V gene lookup returns CDR1 GTSNPN and CDR2 SVGIG (reference sequence). The CDR3 sequence: CVWSVLGTEAFF. CDR3 in DNA: TGTGTCTGGAGTGTATTGGGGACTGAGGCTTTCTTT.

A few counts support this clonotype. V gene TRBV19 combines with J gene TRBJ2-2; a possible D gene is TRBD1 (6 bases). V lost 6 bases and J lost 4, with 12 bases in between. CDR1 and CDR2 from the germline V gene are LNHDA and SQIVND (reference sequence). The CDR3 covers 14 residues. CDR3 residues: CASRRGMSTGELFF. CDR3 DNA sequence: TGTGCCAGTAGGAGGGGGATGTCCACCGGGGAGCTGTTTTTT.